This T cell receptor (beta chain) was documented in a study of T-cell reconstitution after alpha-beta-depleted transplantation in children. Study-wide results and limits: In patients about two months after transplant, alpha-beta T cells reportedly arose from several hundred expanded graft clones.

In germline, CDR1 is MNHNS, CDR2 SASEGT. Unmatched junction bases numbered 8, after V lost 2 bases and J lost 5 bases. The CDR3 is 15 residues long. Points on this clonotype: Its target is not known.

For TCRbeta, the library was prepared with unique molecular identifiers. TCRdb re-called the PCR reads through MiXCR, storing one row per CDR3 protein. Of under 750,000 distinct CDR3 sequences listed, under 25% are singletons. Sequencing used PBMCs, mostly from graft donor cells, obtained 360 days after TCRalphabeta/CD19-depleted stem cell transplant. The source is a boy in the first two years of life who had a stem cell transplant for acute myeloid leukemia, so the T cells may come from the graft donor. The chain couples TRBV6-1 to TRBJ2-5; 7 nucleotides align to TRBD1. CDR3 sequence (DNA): TGTGCCAGCAGTGAATTAGGGGGCGGTCAGGAGACCCAGTACTTC. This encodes CASSELGGGQETQYF.